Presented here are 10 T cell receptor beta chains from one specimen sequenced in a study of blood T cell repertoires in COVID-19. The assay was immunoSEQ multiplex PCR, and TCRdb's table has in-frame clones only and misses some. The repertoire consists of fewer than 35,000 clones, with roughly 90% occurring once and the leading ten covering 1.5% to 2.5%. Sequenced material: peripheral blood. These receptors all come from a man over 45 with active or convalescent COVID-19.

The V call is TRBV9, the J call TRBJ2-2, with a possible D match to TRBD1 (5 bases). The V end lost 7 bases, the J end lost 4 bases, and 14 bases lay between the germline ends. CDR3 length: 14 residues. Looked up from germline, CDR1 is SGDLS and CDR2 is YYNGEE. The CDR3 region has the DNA TGTGCCAGCGTAAAGGGGCTTGGCACCGGGGAGCTGTTTTTT. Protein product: CASVKGLGTGELFF.

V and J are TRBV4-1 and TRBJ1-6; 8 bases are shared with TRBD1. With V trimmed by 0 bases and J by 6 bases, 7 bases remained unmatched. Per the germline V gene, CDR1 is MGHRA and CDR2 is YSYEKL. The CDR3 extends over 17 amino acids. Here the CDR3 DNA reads TGCGCCAGCAGCCAAGAAGTCACAGGGGGTGGTAATTCACCCCTCCACTTT. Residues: CASSQEVTGGGNSPLHF.

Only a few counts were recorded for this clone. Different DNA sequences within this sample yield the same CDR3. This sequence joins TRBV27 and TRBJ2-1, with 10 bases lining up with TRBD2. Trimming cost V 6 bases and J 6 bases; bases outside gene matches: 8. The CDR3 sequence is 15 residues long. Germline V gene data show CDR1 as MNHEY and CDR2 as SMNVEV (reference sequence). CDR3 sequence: CASRKLAGASNEQFF. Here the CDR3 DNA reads TGTGCCAGCAGGAAGCTAGCGGGAGCGTCCAATGAGCAGTTCTTC.

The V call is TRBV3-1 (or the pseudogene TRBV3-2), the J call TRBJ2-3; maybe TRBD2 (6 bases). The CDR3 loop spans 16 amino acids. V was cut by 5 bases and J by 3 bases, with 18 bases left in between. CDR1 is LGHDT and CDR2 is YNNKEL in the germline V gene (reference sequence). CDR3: CASSADGGMATDTQYF. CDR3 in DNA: TGTGCCAGCAGCGCCGATGGCGGGATGGCGACAGATACGCAGTATTTT.

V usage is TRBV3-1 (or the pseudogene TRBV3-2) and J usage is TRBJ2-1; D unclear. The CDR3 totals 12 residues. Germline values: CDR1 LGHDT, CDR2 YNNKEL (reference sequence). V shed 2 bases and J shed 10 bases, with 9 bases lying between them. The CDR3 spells CASSQRSREQFF. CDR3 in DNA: TGTGCCAGCAGCCAACGGTCCCGGGAGCAGTTCTTC.

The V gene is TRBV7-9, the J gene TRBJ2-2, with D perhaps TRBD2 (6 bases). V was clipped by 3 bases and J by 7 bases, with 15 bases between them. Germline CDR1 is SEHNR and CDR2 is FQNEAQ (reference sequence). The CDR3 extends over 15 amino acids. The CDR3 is CASSFLASEFGELFF. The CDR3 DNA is TGTGCCAGCAGCTTCCTCGCTAGCGAGTTCGGGGAGCTGTTTTTT.

The CDR3 reads CASSPREGAWNTEAFF. CDR3 coding DNA: TGTGCCAGCAGCCCCAGAGAGGGGGCGTGGAACACTGAAGCTTTCTTT. The chain links TRBV11-2 to TRBJ1-1, with 7 bases fitting TRBD1. This CDR3 is 16 amino acids long. Germline V CDR1 and CDR2: SGHAT, FQNNGV. V was pared by 5 bases and J by 1 base, with 10 bases of the junction left unmatched.

The CDR3 nucleotides are TGTGCCAGCAGTCCAGGGGTGAACTATGGCTACACCTTC. Its protein product is CASSPGVNYGYTF. The chain couples TRBV6-6 to TRBJ1-2, with TRBD1 as a possible D gene (6 bases). The V end lost 5 bases, the J end lost 2 bases, and 9 bases lay between the germline ends. Germline CDR1 is MNHNY and CDR2 is SVGAGI (reference sequence). CDR3 length equals 13 residues.

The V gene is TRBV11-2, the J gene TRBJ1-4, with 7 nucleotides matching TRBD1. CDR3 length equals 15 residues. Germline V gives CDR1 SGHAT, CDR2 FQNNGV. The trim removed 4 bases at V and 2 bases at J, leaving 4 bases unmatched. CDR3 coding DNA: TGTGCCAGCAGCTCTCCGGGACAGACTAATGAAAAACTGTTTTTT. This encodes CASSSPGQTNEKLFF.

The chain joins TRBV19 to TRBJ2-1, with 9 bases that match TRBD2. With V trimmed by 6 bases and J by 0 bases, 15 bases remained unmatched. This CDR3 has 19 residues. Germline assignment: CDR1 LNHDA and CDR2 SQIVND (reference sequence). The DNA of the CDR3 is TGTGCCAGTAGCCCCTGGGGGACTAGCCTAAAAAGCTCCTACAATGAGCAGTTCTTC. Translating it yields CASSPWGTSLKSSYNEQFF.